This section outlines one TCR beta chain sequence together with its context. Its matching antigen is unknown. This entry comes from a study of shared clonotypes between healthy human individuals. General observations from the study: The researchers took only blood, and tissue repertoires probably look different.

Unsorted PBMC replicate PCRs drew on 300 ng DNA, representing some 32,000 T cell genomes. This table comes from immunoSEQ multiplex PCR, and its TCRdb copy is limited to in-frame clones, with some not included. This sample has 500,000 to 650,000 clones, with roughly 79% found just once. Germline CDR1 and CDR2: SGHRS and YFSETQ. The germline V and J ends were trimmed by 5 bases and 2 bases, with 14 bases remaining between them. The CDR3 contains 14 residues. Genomic DNA from unsorted samples was obtained from about 88 million PBMCs (per sample). The clonotype comes from a woman in her forties in good health. Some clones in this sample may be carry-over from other donors' samples. The J gene is TRBJ2-7, the V gene TRBV5-1; no definite D call. The material sequenced was PBMCs. The CDR3 here is CASRTAVNTYEQYF. In DNA, the CDR3 is TGCGCCAGCAGGACCGCGGTAAATACCTACGAGCAGTACTTC.